What follows describes a single TCR beta chain. Antigen unknown. Only in-frame clones appear in the TCRdb table, and some are missing; sequencing was by immunoSEQ multiplex PCR. Of around 34,000 clones listed, roughly 87% were seen once; the top ten hold around 46%. After removal of 5 bases from V and 1 base from J, the junction contained 10 bases not matched to a gene. CDR3 size: 17 residues. The germline CDR1 and CDR2 sequences are SGHVS and FNYEAQ. The data were obtained in a study of OX40 agonist ivuxolimab in advanced cancers. General study results and limits: Clonal expansion from baseline to week 6 occurred in both CD4+ and CD8+ T cells.

The receptor was derived from an adult with an advanced solid tumor such as melanoma, head and neck, liver or kidney cancer. This chain joins TRBV7-6 and TRBJ2-1, with 8 bases lining up with TRBD2. The material was CD4+ or CD8+ T cells sorted from blood, obtained in a trial of the OX40 agonist ivuxolimab. The CDR3 region is CASSLLWAGGSYNEQFF. The CDR3 coding sequence is TGTGCCAGCAGCCTGCTCTGGGCGGGGGGTTCCTACAATGAGCAGTTCTTC.